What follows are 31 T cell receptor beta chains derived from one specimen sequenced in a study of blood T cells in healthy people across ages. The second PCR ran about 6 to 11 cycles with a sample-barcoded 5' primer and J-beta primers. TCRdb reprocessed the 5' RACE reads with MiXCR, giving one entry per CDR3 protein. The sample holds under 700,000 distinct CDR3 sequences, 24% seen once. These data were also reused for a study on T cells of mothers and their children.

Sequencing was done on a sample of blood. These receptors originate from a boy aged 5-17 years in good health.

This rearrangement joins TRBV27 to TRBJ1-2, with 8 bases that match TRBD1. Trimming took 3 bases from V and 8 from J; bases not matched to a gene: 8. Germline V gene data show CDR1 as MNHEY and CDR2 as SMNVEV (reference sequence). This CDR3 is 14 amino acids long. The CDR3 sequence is CASSFTGGVSGYTF. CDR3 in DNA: TGTGCCAGCAGTTTTACAGGGGGAGTTTCGGGCTACACCTTC.

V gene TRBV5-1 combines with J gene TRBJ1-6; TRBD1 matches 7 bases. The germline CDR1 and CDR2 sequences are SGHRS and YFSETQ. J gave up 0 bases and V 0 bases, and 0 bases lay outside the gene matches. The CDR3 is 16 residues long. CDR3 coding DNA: TGCGCCAGCAGCTTGGGGGACAGCTCCTATAATTCACCCCTCCACTTT. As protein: CASSLGDSSYNSPLHF.

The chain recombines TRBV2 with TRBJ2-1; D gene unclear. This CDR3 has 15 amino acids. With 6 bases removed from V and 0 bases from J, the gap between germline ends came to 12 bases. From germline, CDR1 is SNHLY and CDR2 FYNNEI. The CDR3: CASSAPRSSYNEQFF. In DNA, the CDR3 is TGTGCCAGCAGCGCACCGCGGAGCTCCTACAATGAGCAGTTCTTC. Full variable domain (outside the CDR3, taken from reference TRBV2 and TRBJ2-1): EPEVTQTPSHQVTQMGQEVILRCVPISNHLYFYWYRQILGQKVEFLVSFYNNEISEKSEIFDDQFSVERPDGSNFTLKIRSTKLEDSAMYFCASSAPRSSYNEQFFGPGTRLTVL.

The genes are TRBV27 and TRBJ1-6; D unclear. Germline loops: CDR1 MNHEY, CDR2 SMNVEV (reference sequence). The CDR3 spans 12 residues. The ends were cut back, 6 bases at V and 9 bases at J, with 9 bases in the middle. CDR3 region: CASSRYGSPLHF. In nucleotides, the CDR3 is TGTGCCAGCAGCCGTTACGGTTCACCCCTCCACTTT.

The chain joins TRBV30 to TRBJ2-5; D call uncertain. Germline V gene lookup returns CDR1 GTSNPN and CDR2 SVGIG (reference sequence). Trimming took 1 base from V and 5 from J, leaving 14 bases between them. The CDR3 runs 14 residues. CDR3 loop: CAWSAASPRETQYF. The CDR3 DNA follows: TGTGCCTGGAGTGCGGCCAGTCCGCGTGAGACCCAGTACTTC.

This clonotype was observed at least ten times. The CDR3 sequence: CASSFPTVRGSPLHF. In nucleotides, the CDR3 is TGTGCCAGCAGTTTTCCCACAGTCAGGGGTTCACCCCTCCACTTT. The chain joins TRBV28 to TRBJ1-6; maybe TRBD1 (6 bases). Deletions cut 3 bases from V and 9 bases from J, with 15 bases between. Germline V lookup: CDR1 MDHEN, CDR2 SYDVKM. The CDR3 sequence is 15 residues long.

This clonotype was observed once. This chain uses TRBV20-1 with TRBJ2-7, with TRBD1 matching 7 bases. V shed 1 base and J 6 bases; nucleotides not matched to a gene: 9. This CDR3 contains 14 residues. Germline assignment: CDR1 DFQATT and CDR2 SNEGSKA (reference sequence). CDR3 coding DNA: TGCAGTGCTAGAGCCCTGGACAGGACCGGCGAGCAGTACTTC. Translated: CSARALDRTGEQYF.

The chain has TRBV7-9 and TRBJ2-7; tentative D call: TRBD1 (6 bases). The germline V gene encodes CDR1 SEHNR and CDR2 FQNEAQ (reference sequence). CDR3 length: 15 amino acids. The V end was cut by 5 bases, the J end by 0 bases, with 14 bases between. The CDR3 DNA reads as TGTGCCAGCAGCCCGTCCCGGGACACCTCCTACGAGCAGTACTTC. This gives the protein CASSPSRDTSYEQYF.

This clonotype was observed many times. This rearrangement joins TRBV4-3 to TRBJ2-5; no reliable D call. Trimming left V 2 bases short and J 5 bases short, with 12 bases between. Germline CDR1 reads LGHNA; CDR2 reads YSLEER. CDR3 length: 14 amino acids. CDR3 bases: TGCGCCAGCAGCCAACGTATGGGATGGGAGACCCAGTACTTC. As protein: CASSQRMGWETQYF.

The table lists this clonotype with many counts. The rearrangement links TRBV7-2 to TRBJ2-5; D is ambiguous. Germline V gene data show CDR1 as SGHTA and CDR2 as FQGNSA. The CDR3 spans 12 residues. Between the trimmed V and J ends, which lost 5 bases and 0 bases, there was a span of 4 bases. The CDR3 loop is CASSAYQETQYF. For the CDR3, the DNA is TGTGCCAGCAGCGCCTACCAAGAGACCCAGTACTTC.

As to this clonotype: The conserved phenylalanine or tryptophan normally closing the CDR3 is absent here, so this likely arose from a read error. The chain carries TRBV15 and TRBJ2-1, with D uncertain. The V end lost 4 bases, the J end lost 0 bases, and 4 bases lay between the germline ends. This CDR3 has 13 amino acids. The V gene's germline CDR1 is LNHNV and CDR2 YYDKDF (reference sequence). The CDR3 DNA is TGTGCCACCAGCATGAGCTCCTACAATGAGCAGTTCCTC. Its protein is CATSMSSYNEQFL.

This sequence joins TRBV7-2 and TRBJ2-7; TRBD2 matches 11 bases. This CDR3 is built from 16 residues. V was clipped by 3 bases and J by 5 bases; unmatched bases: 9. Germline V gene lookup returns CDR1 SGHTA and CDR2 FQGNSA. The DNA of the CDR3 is TGTGCCAGCAGCTTGACACTAGCGGGAGATGTGAACGAGCAGTACTTC. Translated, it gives CASSLTLAGDVNEQYF.

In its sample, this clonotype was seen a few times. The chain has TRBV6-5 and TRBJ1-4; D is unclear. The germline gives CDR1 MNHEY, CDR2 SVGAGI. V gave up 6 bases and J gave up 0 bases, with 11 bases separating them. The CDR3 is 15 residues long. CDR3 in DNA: TGTGCCAGCAGGGCCAGCGGCTCAACTAATGAAAAACTGTTTTTT. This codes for CASRASGSTNEKLFF.

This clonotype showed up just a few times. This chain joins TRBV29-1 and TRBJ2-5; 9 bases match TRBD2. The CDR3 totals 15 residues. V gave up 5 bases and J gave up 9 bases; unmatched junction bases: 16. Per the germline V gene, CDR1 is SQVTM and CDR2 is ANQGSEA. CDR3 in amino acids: CSVSDSAGGSGAQYF. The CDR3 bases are TGCAGCGTTTCCGACTCAGCGGGGGGATCAGGGGCCCAGTACTTC.

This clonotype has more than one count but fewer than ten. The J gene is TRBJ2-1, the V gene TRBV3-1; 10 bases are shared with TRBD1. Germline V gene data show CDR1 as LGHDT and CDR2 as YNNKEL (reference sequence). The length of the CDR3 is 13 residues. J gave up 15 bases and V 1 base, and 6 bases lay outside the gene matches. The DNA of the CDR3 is TGTGCCAGCAGCCAAGGCAGCCGGGACAGGGGGTTCTTC. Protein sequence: CASSQGSRDRGFF.

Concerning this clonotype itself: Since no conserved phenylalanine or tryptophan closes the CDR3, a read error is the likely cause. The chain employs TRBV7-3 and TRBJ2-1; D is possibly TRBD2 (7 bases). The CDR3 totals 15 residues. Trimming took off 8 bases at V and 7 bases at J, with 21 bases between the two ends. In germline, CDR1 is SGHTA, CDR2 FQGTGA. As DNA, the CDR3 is TGTGCCAGCGGACCGGATGGGGGGGCGAGGAATGAGCAGTTCCTC. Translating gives CASGPDGGARNEQFL.

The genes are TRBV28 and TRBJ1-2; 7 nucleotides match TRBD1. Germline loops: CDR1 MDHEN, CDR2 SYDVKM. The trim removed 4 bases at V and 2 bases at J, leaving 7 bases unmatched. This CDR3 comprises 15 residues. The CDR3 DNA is TGTGCCAGCAGTTCCCTGCAGGGGGGCAACTATGGCTACACCTTC. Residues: CASSSLQGGNYGYTF.

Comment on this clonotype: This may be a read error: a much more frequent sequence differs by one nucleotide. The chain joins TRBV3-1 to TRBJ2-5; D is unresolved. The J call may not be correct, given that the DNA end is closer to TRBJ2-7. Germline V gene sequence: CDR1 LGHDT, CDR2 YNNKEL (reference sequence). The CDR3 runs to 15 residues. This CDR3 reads CATSQDRLGTAEQYF. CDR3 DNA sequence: TGTGCCACCAGCCAAGATCGGTTGGGTACAGCCGAGCAGTACTTC.

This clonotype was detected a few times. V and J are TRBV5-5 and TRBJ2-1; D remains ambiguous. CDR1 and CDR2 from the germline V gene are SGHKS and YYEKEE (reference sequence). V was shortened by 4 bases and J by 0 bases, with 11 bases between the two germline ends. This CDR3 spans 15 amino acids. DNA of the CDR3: TGTGCCAGCAGCCAGCACCAGAGCTCCTACAATGAGCAGTTCTTC. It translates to CASSQHQSSYNEQFF.

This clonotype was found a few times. The CDR3 sequence is CASSAGRNPYEQYF. In DNA, the CDR3 is TGTGCCAGCAGTGCAGGACGGAACCCCTACGAGCAGTACTTC. The V and J genes are TRBV6-1 and TRBJ2-7; D is unresolved. This CDR3 region has 14 residues. V was trimmed by 4 bases and J by 2 bases, leaving 12 bases between them. CDR1 and CDR2 (germline): MNHNS, SASEGT.

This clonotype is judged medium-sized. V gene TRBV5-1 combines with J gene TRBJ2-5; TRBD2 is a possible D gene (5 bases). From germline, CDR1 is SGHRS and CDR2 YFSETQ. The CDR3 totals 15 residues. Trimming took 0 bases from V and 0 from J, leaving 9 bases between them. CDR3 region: CASSLAGIYQETQYF. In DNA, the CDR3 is TGCGCCAGCAGCTTGGCCGGGATCTACCAAGAGACCCAGTACTTC. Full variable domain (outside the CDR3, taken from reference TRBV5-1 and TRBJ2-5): KAGVTQTPRYLIKTRGQQVTLSCSPISGHRSVSWYQQTPGQGLQFLFEYFSETQRNKGNFPGRFSGRQFSNSRSEMNVSTLELGDSALYLCASSLAGIYQETQYFGPGTRLLVL.

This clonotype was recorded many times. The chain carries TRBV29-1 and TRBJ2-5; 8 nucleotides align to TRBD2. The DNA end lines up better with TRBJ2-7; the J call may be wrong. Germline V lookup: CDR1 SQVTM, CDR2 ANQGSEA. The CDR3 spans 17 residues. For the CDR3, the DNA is TGCAGCGTTGAAGATCAGTCGGACGGGGGGGCGAGCTACGAGCAGTACTTC. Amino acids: CSVEDQSDGGASYEQYF.

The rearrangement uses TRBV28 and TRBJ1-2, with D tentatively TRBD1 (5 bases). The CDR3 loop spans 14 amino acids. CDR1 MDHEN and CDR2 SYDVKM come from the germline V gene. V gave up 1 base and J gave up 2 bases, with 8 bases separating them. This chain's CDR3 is CASSLYEGNYGYTF. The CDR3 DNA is TGTGCCAGCAGTTTATACGAGGGGAACTATGGCTACACCTTC.

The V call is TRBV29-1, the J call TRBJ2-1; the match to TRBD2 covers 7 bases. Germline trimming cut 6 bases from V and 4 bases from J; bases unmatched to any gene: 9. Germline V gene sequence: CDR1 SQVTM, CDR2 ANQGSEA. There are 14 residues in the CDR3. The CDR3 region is CSVYMTSSYNEQFF. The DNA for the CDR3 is TGCAGCGTCTATATGACTAGCAGTTACAATGAGCAGTTCTTC.

The CDR3 DNA reads as TGCAGCGTTGACCAGACTGGAAACACTGAAGCTTTCTTT. Translating gives CSVDQTGNTEAFF. J is TRBJ1-1 and V is TRBV29-1; D is uncertain. The CDR3 runs to 13 residues. Germline V lookup: CDR1 SQVTM, CDR2 ANQGSEA. V was pared by 3 bases and J by 2 bases, with 10 bases between.

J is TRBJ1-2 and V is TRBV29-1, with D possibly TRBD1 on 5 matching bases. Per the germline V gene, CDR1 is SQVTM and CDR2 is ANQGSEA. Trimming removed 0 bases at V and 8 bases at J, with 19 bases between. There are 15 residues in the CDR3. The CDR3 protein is CSVEEYTGSMEGYTF. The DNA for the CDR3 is TGCAGCGTTGAAGAATATACAGGCTCCATGGAGGGCTACACCTTC.

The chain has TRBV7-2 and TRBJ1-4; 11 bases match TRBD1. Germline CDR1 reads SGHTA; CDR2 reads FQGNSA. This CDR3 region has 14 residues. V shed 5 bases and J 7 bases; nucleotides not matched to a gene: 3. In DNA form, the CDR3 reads TGTGCCAGCAGCGCGGGACAGGGGGGTGAAAAACTGTTTTTT. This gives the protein CASSAGQGGEKLFF. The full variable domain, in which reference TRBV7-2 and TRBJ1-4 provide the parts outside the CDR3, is GAGVSQSPSNKVTEKGKDVELRCDPISGHTALYWYRQSLGQGLEFLIYFQGNSAPDKSGLPSDRFSAERTGGSVSTLTIQRTQQEDSAVYLCASSAGQGGEKLFFGSGTQLSVL.

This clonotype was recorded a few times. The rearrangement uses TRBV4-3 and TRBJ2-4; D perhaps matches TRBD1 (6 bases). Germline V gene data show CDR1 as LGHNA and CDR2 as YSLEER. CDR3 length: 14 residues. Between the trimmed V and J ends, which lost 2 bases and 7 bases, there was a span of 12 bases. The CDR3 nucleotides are TGCGCCAGCAGCCAACGGGACACGGGGAACATTCAGTACTTC. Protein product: CASSQRDTGNIQYF.

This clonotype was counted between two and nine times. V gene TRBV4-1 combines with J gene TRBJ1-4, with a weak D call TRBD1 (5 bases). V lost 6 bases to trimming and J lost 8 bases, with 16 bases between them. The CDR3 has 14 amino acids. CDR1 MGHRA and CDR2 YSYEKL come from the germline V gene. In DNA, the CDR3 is TGCGCCAGCAGGCAGGCGGGGGAAATGGAAAAACTGTTTTTT. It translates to CASRQAGEMEKLFF.

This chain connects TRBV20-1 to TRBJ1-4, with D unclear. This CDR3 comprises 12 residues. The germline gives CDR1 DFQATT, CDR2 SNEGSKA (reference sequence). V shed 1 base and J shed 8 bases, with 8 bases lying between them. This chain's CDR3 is CSARGDGEKLFF. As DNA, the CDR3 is TGCAGTGCTAGAGGGGATGGCGAAAAACTGTTTTTT.

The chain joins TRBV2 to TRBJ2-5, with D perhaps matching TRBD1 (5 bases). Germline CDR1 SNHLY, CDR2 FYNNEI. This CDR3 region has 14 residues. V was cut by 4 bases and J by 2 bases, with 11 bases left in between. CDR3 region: CASSGQKYQETQYF. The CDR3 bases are TGTGCCAGCAGTGGACAGAAGTATCAAGAGACCCAGTACTTC.